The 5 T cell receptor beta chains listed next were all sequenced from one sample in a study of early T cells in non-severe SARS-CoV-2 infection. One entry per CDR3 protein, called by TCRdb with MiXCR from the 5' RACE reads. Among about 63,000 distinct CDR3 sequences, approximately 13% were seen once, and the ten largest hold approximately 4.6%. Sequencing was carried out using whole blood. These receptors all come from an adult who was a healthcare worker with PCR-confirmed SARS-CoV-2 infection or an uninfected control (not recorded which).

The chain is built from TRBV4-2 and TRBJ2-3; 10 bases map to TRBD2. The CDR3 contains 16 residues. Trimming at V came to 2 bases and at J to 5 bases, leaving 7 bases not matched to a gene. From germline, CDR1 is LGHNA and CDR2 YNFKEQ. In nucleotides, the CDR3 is TGTGCCAGCAGCCAACAATCTAGCGGGGGTGTAGATACGCAGTATTTT. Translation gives CASSQQSSGGVDTQYF.

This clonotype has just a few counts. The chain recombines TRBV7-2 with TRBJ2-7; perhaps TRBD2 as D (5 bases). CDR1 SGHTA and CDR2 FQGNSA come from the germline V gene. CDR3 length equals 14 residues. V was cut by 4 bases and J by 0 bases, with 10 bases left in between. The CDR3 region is CASSSTGVSYEQYF. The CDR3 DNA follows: TGTGCCAGCAGCTCTACCGGGGTCTCCTACGAGCAGTACTTC.

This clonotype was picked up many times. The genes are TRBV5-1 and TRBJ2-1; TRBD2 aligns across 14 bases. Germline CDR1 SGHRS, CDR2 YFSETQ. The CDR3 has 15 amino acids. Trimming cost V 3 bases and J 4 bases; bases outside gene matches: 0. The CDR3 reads CASSWTSGGYNEQFF. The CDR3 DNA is TGCGCCAGCAGCTGGACTAGCGGGGGGTACAATGAGCAGTTCTTC.

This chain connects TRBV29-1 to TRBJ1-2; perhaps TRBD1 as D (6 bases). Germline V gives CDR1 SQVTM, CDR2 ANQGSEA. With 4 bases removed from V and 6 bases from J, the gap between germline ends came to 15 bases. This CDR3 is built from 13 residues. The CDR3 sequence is CSVGARGFDGYTF. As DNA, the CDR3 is TGCAGCGTTGGTGCCAGGGGATTTGATGGCTACACCTTC. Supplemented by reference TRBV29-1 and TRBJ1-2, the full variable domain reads SAVISQKPSRDICQRGTSLTIQCQVDSQVTMMFWYRQQPGQSLTLIATANQGSEATYESGFVIDKFPISRPNLTFSTLTVSNMSPEDSSIYLCSVGARGFDGYTFGSGTRLTVV.

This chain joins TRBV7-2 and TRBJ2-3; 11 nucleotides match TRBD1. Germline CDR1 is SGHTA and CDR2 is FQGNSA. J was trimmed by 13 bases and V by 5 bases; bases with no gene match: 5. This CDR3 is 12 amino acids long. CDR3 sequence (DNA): TGTGCCAGCAGCCAGGACAGGGGGCGGAAGTATTTT. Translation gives CASSQDRGRKYF.